The 10 T cell receptor beta chains below all came from one sample that was sequenced in a study of shared clonotypes between healthy human individuals. Profiled with immunoSEQ multiplex PCR; TCRdb holds only in-frame clones, not every one. This table has roughly 570,000 clones, nearly 98% appearing once. CD45RO-negative, CCR7-positively selected cells formed the naive CD8 fraction, excluding terminally differentiated effector memory CD45RA+ cells. Sequencing was done on a sample of naive CD8+ T cells sorted from blood. The receptors were sampled from a young man in good health.

The chain carries TRBV5-4 and TRBJ1-2; D is perhaps TRBD1 (6 bases). This CDR3 region has 14 residues. Germline values: CDR1 SGHNT, CDR2 YYREEE (reference sequence). V shed 8 bases and J shed 0 bases, with 14 bases lying between them. The CDR3, as DNA: TGTGCCAGTGTCGTACAGGGATCTAACTATGGCTACACCTTC. Amino acid sequence: CASVVQGSNYGYTF.

The V and J genes are TRBV27 and TRBJ1-1; 7 bases line up with TRBD1. Germline V gives CDR1 MNHEY, CDR2 SMNVEV (reference sequence). J gave up 4 bases and V 3 bases, and 11 bases lay outside the gene matches. There are 16 residues in the CDR3. The CDR3 is CASSFITATGITEAFF. CDR3 bases: TGTGCCAGCAGTTTTATTACCGCGACAGGGATCACTGAAGCTTTCTTT.

The chain uses TRBV27 and TRBJ2-3; D is possibly TRBD2 (7 bases). Germline V gene sequence: CDR1 MNHEY, CDR2 SMNVEV (reference sequence). This CDR3 is 14 amino acids long. Between the trimmed V and J ends, which lost 6 bases and 3 bases, there was a span of 13 bases. CDR3 coding DNA: TGTGCCAGCAGCGAGGGGGGGTGGACAGATACGCAGTATTTT. The encoded protein is CASSEGGWTDTQYF.

The chain is built from TRBV14 and TRBJ2-4; 14 bases are shared with TRBD2. V trimming: 3 bases; J trimming: 0 bases; junction bases outside the gene matches: 7. Germline V gene data show CDR1 as SGHDN and CDR2 as FVKESK. CDR3 length: 19 residues. CDR3 loop: CASSQTSGRERTAKNIQYF. CDR3 nucleotide sequence: TGTGCCAGCAGCCAGACTAGCGGGAGGGAGAGAACAGCCAAAAACATTCAGTACTTC.

This sequence joins TRBV7-9 and TRBJ1-4; tentative D call: TRBD1 (5 bases). The CDR3 covers 16 residues. Trimming removed 4 bases at V and 3 bases at J, with 15 bases between. CDR1 and CDR2 (germline): SEHNR, FQNEAQ (reference sequence). DNA of the CDR3: TGTGCCAGCAGCTCCATGACCAGGGTGTCTAATGAAAAACTGTTTTTT. It yields the protein CASSSMTRVSNEKLFF.

The V gene is TRBV27, the J gene TRBJ2-7; D not resolved. The CDR3 has 12 residues. Germline CDR1 MNHEY, CDR2 SMNVEV (reference sequence). Trimming shortened V by 6 bases and J by 2 bases, and 8 bases separated the two germline ends. The CDR3 sequence: CASSDGTYEQYF. CDR3 coding DNA: TGTGCCAGCAGCGACGGAACCTACGAGCAGTACTTC.

The chain joins TRBV28 to TRBJ2-7, with 8 bases fitting TRBD2. Losses at the gene ends were 8 bases for V and 2 bases for J; bases not matched to a gene: 8. CDR3 length: 14 amino acids. Germline V gene sequence: CDR1 MDHEN, CDR2 SYDVKM. The DNA for the CDR3 is TGTGCCAGCGGAATTACTAGCGGTACCTACGAGCAGTACTTC. Translation gives CASGITSGTYEQYF.

The chain recombines TRBV29-1 with TRBJ2-1, with 9 bases aligning to TRBD2. Germline assignment: CDR1 SQVTM and CDR2 ANQGSEA. Trimming at V came to 6 bases and at J to 7 bases, leaving 7 bases not matched to a gene. The CDR3 sequence is 13 residues long. CDR3 in amino acids: CSVAGGPDNEQFF. CDR3 bases: TGCAGCGTCGCGGGAGGGCCGGATAATGAGCAGTTCTTC.

This chain links TRBV27 with TRBJ2-3; a possible D gene is TRBD2 (5 bases). The CDR3 sequence is 16 residues long. The germline V gene has CDR1 MNHEY and CDR2 SMNVEV (reference sequence). The ends were cut back, 5 bases at V and 2 bases at J, with 17 bases in the middle. CDR3 amino acids: CASSPPGMKVTDTQYF. Written as DNA, the CDR3 is TGTGCCAGCAGTCCCCCCGGGATGAAGGTCACAGATACGCAGTATTTT.

This rearrangement joins TRBV7-9 to TRBJ2-1; no reliable D call. The CDR3 spans 13 residues. The ends were cut back, 7 bases at V and 6 bases at J, with 13 bases in the middle. Germline V gene data show CDR1 as SEHNR and CDR2 as FQNEAQ (reference sequence). The CDR3 loop is CASIKNPSNEQFF. CDR3 DNA sequence: TGTGCCAGCATAAAGAACCCGAGCAATGAGCAGTTCTTC.